Listed below are T cell receptor beta chains from one sample, sequenced in a study of early T cells in non-severe SARS-CoV-2 infection. TCRdb ran MiXCR on the 5' RACE reads and lists one entry per CDR3 protein. This sample carries tens of thousands of distinct CDR3 sequences, less than 7% of them seen once, and the ten largest clones take 4.4%. The starting material was whole blood, obtained at baseline. These receptors all come from an adult who was a healthcare worker with PCR-confirmed SARS-CoV-2 infection or an uninfected control (not recorded which). Both conserved end residues are part of each CDR3. A D gene is named only where the DNA matches it firmly. The size of a clone is reported for some rows only, either as once, few or many, or as a class for expanded clones.

TGTGCCAGTACGGGCGGGACAGTGAGCTCTGGGGCCAACGTCCTGACTTTC CASTGGTVSSGANVLTF TRBV25-1 . many TRBJ2-6
TGTGCCAGCACCCGGGACAACTCCTACGAGCAGTACTTC CASTRDNSYEQYF TRBV7-9 . many TRBJ2-7
TGCGCCAGCAGCTTGATTGGGGGGAACACCGGGGAGCTGTTTTTT CASSLIGGNTGELFF TRBV5-1 . many TRBJ2-2
TGCAGTGCTAGAGGGGGCGGGAGTTACGAGCAGTACTTC CSARGGGSYEQYF TRBV20-1 TRBD2 . TRBJ2-7
TGTGCCAGCAGTGCAATCCGGGTCCGGGCCGAGGGCGAGCAGTACTTC CASSAIRVRAEGEQYF TRBV6-5 . many TRBJ2-7
TGTGCCAGCAGAATGGGAGGGTGGGGGTTCTACAATGAGCAGTTCTTC CASRMGGWGFYNEQFF TRBV27 TRBD2 many TRBJ2-1
TGTGCCAGCAGCCCTAGCGGGGAACCCTACGAGCAGTACTTC CASSPSGEPYEQYF TRBV9 TRBD2 many TRBJ2-7
TGCAGTTCATCCCGTAGCGGGAGGGCCAATGAGCAGTTCTTC CSSSRSGRANEQFF TRBV20-1 TRBD2 many TRBJ2-1
TGTGCCAGCAGTTTCCTCCAGGGGGCGGAAAATCAGCCCCAGCATTTT CASSFLQGAENQPQHF TRBV12-3/TRBV12-4 TRBD1 many TRBJ1-5
TGTGCCAGCAGCTTAGCCAGCGGAGGCACAGATACGCAGTATTTT CASSLASGGTDTQYF TRBV7-6 . few TRBJ2-3
TGTGCCAGCAGCTTAATAGGACCGAGTTTACAGGGACGGTACAATGAGCAGTTCTTC CASSLIGPSLQGRYNEQFF TRBV7-3 . many TRBJ2-1
TGTGCCAGCAGCGACGATAGGCACTATGGCTACACCTTC CASSDDRHYGYTF TRBV3-1 . many TRBJ1-2
TGCGCCAGCAGCCAAGGGATAGACAGGGAGGTCGCCTACGAGCAGTACTTC CASSQGIDREVAYEQYF TRBV4-1 . many TRBJ2-7
TGTGCCAGCAGCGTGTCGTGGGAGAACTATGGCTACACCTTC CASSVSWENYGYTF TRBV9 . many TRBJ1-2
TGTGCCAGCAGCTTAATCCGGGATGCCAAACTGTTTTTT CASSLIRDAKLFF TRBV11-1 . many TRBJ1-4
TGTGCCAGCAGTGAAGAAGGAGGGGCCGCCCGAAGCTATGGCTACACCTTC CASSEEGGAARSYGYTF TRBV2 . many TRBJ1-2
TGTGCCAGCAGAGGACAGGGGGCTTGGCAGCCCCAGCATTTT CASRGQGAWQPQHF TRBV12-3/TRBV12-4 TRBD1 many TRBJ1-5
TGCGCCAGCAGTGATATTTCAGGTGGGGCCAACGTCCTGACTTTC CASSDISGGANVLTF TRBV10-2 . many TRBJ2-6
TGCAGCGCACGGACAGCTTACTCAACCTACGAGCAGTACTTC CSARTAYSTYEQYF TRBV29-1 . many TRBJ2-7
TGTGCCAGCAGCCAAGAGCCCAGGGGGACGAATCAGCCCCAGCATTTT CASSQEPRGTNQPQHF TRBV4-2 TRBD1 many TRBJ1-5
TGTGCCAGCACCCAATATCAGGGTTTAAATTCACCCCTCCACTTT CASTQYQGLNSPLHF TRBV6-5 . many TRBJ1-6
TGTGCCAGCAGCGCGGACAGGGGGTCCACTAGGCAGTTCTTC CASSADRGSTRQFF TRBV5-6 TRBD1 few TRBJ2-1
TGTGCCAGCAGCCCACCGGGAGGGGAGACCCAGTACTTC CASSPPGGETQYF TRBV5-4 TRBD2 many TRBJ2-5
TGTGCCAGCTCACGGGACAGGGGAGGCTATGGCTACACCTTC CASSRDRGGYGYTF TRBV18 TRBD1 many TRBJ1-2
TGCGCCAGCAGCCAAGAAGGTGGGGGAGCGGGGGGCTCCTACGAGCAGTACTTC CASSQEGGGAGGSYEQYF TRBV4-1 TRBD2 . TRBJ2-7
TGTGCCAGTGGGACAGCGAGCTCTGGAAACACCATATATTTT CASGTASSGNTIYF TRBV2 TRBD1 . TRBJ1-3
TGTGCCAGCAGTTACTCGAACTCAGCTTTCTTT CASSYSNSAFF TRBV6-5 . . TRBJ1-1
TGTGCCAGTAGTGTTGGGGTTTACCACACCTTC CASSVGVYHTF TRBV19 . many TRBJ1-2
TGTGCCAGCAGCCCCCGGGACAGGGGGCGAGTAGATACGCAGTATTTT CASSPRDRGRVDTQYF TRBV3-1 TRBD1 . TRBJ2-3
TGTGCCAGCAGCTCCCCTAGCGGGGGAGACTTTCCCACAGATACGCAGTATTTT CASSSPSGGDFPTDTQYF TRBV7-9 TRBD2 few TRBJ2-3
TGTGCCAGCAGCTTAGGCCTAGCGGGAAGACGCTACGAGCAGTACTTC CASSLGLAGRRYEQYF TRBV7-2 TRBD2 many TRBJ2-7
TGTGCCAGCAGCCAAGCTAGGGATTCACCCCTCCACTTT CASSQARDSPLHF TRBV4-2 . many TRBJ1-6
TGTGCCAGCAGCTTATATACAGTGAACACCGGGGAGCTGTTTTTT CASSLYTVNTGELFF TRBV7-6 . . TRBJ2-2
TGTGCCAGCAGGTCGGCAGAGACCCAGTACTTC CASRSAETQYF TRBV12-3/TRBV12-4 . many TRBJ2-5
TGTGCCAGCAGCTTCGTCTCCTACGAGCAGTACTTC CASSFVSYEQYF TRBV7-2 . few TRBJ2-7
TGCGCCAGCAGCCCCGAAGACCTAGCGGGCATTCAGTACTTC CASSPEDLAGIQYF TRBV5-1 TRBD2 many TRBJ2-4
TGTGCCAGCAGCGCGCGAAGGGACAGCTACGAGCAGTACTTC CASSARRDSYEQYF TRBV7-8 TRBD1 many TRBJ2-7
TGTGCCAGCAGTCATCCGGACAGGCCAAATTCACCCCTCCACTTT CASSHPDRPNSPLHF TRBV6-6 TRBD1 many TRBJ1-6
TGCAGTGCTAGCTCCGGGACTAGCGGCTACGAGCAGTACTTC CSASSGTSGYEQYF TRBV20-1 TRBD2 many TRBJ2-7
TGTGCCAGCAGCCTGGCCGGTAGCGGCCCGACGGCTTTCTTT CASSLAGSGPTAFF TRBV6-1 . many TRBJ1-1
TGTGCCAGCAGCCCCGCCCAGACTGGCACAGATACGCAGTATTTT CASSPAQTGTDTQYF TRBV12-3/TRBV12-4 . few TRBJ2-3